Below are 32 T cell receptor beta chains sequenced from a single sample in a study of T cells in Graves' hyperthyroidism and ophthalmopathy. TCR beta CDR3 regions were amplified from RNA transcripts. When the TCR CDR3 underwent first-round RT-PCR, the HTBI primer set was used. TCRdb fed the multiplex PCR reads into MiXCR, producing one record per CDR3 protein. This sample has about 680,000 distinct CDR3 sequences, with 30% to 40% found just once. Sequenced input: blood. The receptors were sampled from a woman aged 40 to 50 with Graves' hyperthyroidism.

This clonotype was observed a few times. This chain uses TRBV6-1 with TRBJ1-1; 8 bases are a match to TRBD1. The CDR3 has 14 amino acids. Trimming removed 8 bases from V and 7 bases from J; junction bases left unmatched: 12. The germline gives CDR1 MNHNS, CDR2 SASEGT. This chain's CDR3 is CASESDRATDEAFF. CDR3 bases: TGTGCCAGCGAATCGGACAGGGCTACTGATGAAGCTTTCTTT.

The chain recombines TRBV5-1 with TRBJ2-7; D may be TRBD1 or TRBD2 (7 bases each). V was cut by 3 bases and J by 4 bases, with 20 bases left in between. The germline V gene encodes CDR1 SGHRS and CDR2 YFSETQ. The CDR3 has 16 residues. In DNA, the CDR3 is TGCGCCAGCAGCTACGGACAGGTTGGACTAGGTTACGAGCAGTACTTC. This sequence encodes CASSYGQVGLGYEQYF.

This chain uses TRBV10-2 with TRBJ2-1; D possibly matches TRBD1 or TRBD2 (5 bases each). The germline V gene has CDR1 WSHSY and CDR2 SAAADI. V was shortened by 6 bases and J by 8 bases, with 14 bases between the two germline ends. CDR3 length: 13 residues. As DNA, the CDR3 is TGCGCCAGCAGGGAAGGCCGGGGCGATGAGCAGTTCTTC. It specifies CASREGRGDEQFF.

The chain carries TRBV6-1 and TRBJ2-2; no definite D call. This CDR3 is built from 18 residues. Trimming pared 5 bases from V and 1 base from J, leaving 20 bases between. Germline values: CDR1 MNHNS, CDR2 SASEGT. CDR3 DNA sequence: TGTGCCAGCAGTCGAACCCGGCCCGAGTTGGGGAACACCGGGGAGCTGTTTTTT. This translates into CASSRTRPELGNTGELFF.

The CDR3 DNA follows: TGTGCCAGCAGCGCGGGACAGGGTGGCGGCAATCAGCCCCAGCATTTT. Translation: CASSAGQGGGNQPQHF. This chain links TRBV7-9 with TRBJ1-5; 9 bases map to TRBD1. This CDR3 comprises 16 residues. The J segment lost 2 bases and the V segment lost 5 bases, leaving 7 bases of the junction unmatched. CDR1 is SEHNR and CDR2 is FQNEAQ in the germline V gene (reference sequence).

This clonotype was observed a handful of times. The V and J genes are TRBV12-3 or TRBV12-4 and TRBJ1-4, with a weak D call TRBD1 (6 bases). V was pared by 3 bases and J by 5 bases, with 10 bases between. CDR3 length: 14 amino acids. In DNA, the CDR3 is TGTGCCAGCAGTTTTAAGGGGGGAAATGAAAAACTGTTTTTT. It encodes CASSFKGGNEKLFF.

This chain joins TRBV20-1 and TRBJ1-5, with 7 bases identical to TRBD1. The J segment lost 5 bases and the V segment lost 0 bases, leaving 7 bases of the junction unmatched. Germline V gene lookup returns CDR1 DFQATT and CDR2 SNEGSKA (reference sequence). The CDR3 consists of 15 residues. Written as DNA, the CDR3 is TGCAGTGCTAGAGATCAGGGGGGGCCGGATCAGCCCCAGCATTTT. This sequence encodes CSARDQGGPDQPQHF.

This clonotype has at least ten counts. The V and J genes are TRBV20-1 and TRBJ2-5; TRBD2 is a possible D gene (5 bases). The CDR3 has 11 residues. Trimming left V 4 bases short and J 5 bases short, with 8 bases between. Germline values: CDR1 DFQATT, CDR2 SNEGSKA (reference sequence). CDR3 DNA: TGCAGTGCTACACGAGGGGAGACCCAGTACTTC. Translated, it gives CSATRGETQYF.

Notes on this clonotype: A clone one base away is much larger, so this may be a read error. The chain joins TRBV20-1 to TRBJ1-1, with a weak D call TRBD1 (6 bases). The V end was cut by 4 bases, the J end by 8 bases, with 17 bases between. Germline lookup yields CDR1 DFQATT and CDR2 SNEGSKA (reference sequence). The CDR3 covers 13 residues. CDR3 DNA: TGCAGTGCTATCCCCAGGGGCGGATTAGAAGCTTTCTTT. Translation gives CSAIPRGGLEAFF.

This clonotype has only a few counts. The chain is built from TRBV5-1 and TRBJ2-5, with 7 nucleotides matching TRBD2. CDR1 and CDR2 from the germline V gene are SGHRS and YFSETQ. This CDR3 comprises 15 residues. Germline trimming cut 1 base from V and 4 bases from J; bases unmatched to any gene: 7. The CDR3 loop is CASSLWGGEGETQYF. Here the CDR3 DNA reads TGCGCCAGCAGCTTGTGGGGAGGGGAAGGAGAGACCCAGTACTTC.

About this clonotype: A much larger clonotype is one base distant, so this may be a read error. The rearrangement uses TRBV20-1 and TRBJ2-7; D may be TRBD1 (5 bases). This CDR3 is 15 amino acids long. The germline gives CDR1 DFQATT, CDR2 SNEGSKA (reference sequence). CDR3 loop: CSAHRPVADPYEQCF. The CDR3 region has the DNA TGCAGTGCGCACAGGCCTGTGGCGGACCCCTACGAGCAGTGCTTC.

A few counts support this clonotype. The rearrangement joins TRBV29-1 to TRBJ1-2; no clear D gene. Trimming pared 5 bases from V and 3 bases from J, leaving 10 bases between. This CDR3 spans 12 amino acids. CDR1 and CDR2 from the germline V gene are SQVTM and ANQGSEA. CDR3 protein: CSVPRDDYGYTF. In nucleotides, the CDR3 is TGCAGCGTTCCTAGAGACGACTATGGCTACACCTTC.

This clonotype was detected many times. This sequence joins TRBV10-3 and TRBJ2-7; a possible D gene is TRBD2 (6 bases). Germline CDR1 is ENHRY and CDR2 is SYGVKD. The V end was cut by 4 bases, the J end by 3 bases, with 13 bases between. This CDR3 spans 14 amino acids. CDR3 amino acids: CAISGRARGYEQYF. The CDR3 region has the DNA TGTGCCATCAGTGGACGCGCGCGGGGCTACGAGCAGTACTTC.

On this clonotype: A much larger clonotype is one base distant, so this may be a read error. No conserved phenylalanine or tryptophan is present at the end of the CDR3, so a read error is the likely explanation. This chain uses TRBV28 with TRBJ2-7; the match to TRBD1 covers 9 bases. This CDR3 spans 15 amino acids. J lost 2 bases, V lost 5 bases, and 7 bases had no gene match. Germline CDR1 is MDHEN and CDR2 is SYDVKM. The chain's CDR3 is CASSVPGTGTYEQYL. The CDR3 DNA is TGTGCCAGCAGTGTCCCCGGGACAGGGACCTACGAGCAGTACCTC.

On this clonotype itself: This may stem from a read error, because a much larger clone lies one nucleotide away. This CDR3 is missing its conserved last phenylalanine or tryptophan, likely due to a read error. This sequence joins TRBV7-2 and TRBJ1-1; TRBD1 might be the D (5 bases). V was clipped by 3 bases and J by 6 bases, with 11 bases between them. CDR1 SGHTA and CDR2 FQGNSA come from the germline V gene. This CDR3 has 13 residues. The CDR3 reads CASSFYGTAEAFL. CDR3 bases: TGTGCCAGCAGCTTCTACGGGACGGCTGAAGCTTTCCTT.

CDR3 in DNA: TGTGCCAGCAGTTACGGTACAGGGATCCTCGGAGAGACCCAGTACTTC. This translates into CASSYGTGILGETQYF. The rearrangement links TRBV6-5 to TRBJ2-5; tentative D call: TRBD1 (6 bases). In germline, CDR1 is MNHEY, CDR2 SVGAGI. This CDR3 is built from 16 residues. V was pared by 2 bases and J by 4 bases, with 17 bases between.

This clonotype was detected many times. This chain connects TRBV6-5 to TRBJ1-5; no definite D call. V dropped 2 bases and J dropped 12 bases, with 14 bases sitting between them. CDR1 is MNHEY and CDR2 is SVGAGI in the germline V gene. The CDR3 extends over 13 amino acids. The CDR3 sequence: CASSYGRSRFQHF. DNA of the CDR3: TGTGCCAGCAGTTACGGGCGGAGTCGGTTCCAGCATTTT.

This clonotype appeared many times. The gene calls are TRBV9 and TRBJ1-1; TRBD1 matches at 8 bases. Germline loops: CDR1 SGDLS, CDR2 YYNGEE. The V gene end was trimmed by 4 bases and the J gene end by 7 bases; junction bases not matched to a gene: 6. The CDR3 loop spans 13 amino acids. CDR3 nucleotides: TGTGCCAGCAGCTTGACAGGGGAGGATGAAGCTTTCTTT. Amino acid sequence: CASSLTGEDEAFF.

Comments on this clonotype: A much larger clonotype is one base distant, so this may be a read error. The chain combines TRBV11-2 with TRBJ1-4; a possible D gene is TRBD1 (6 bases). Trimming cost V 0 bases and J 3 bases, with 32 bases left between them. Looked up from germline, CDR1 is SGHAT and CDR2 is FQNNGV. The CDR3 is made up of 23 amino acids. The CDR3 protein is CASSLEPPMENKTRTAANEKLFF. In nucleotides, the CDR3 is TGTGCCAGCAGCTTAGAACCACCGATGGAGAACAAAACCCGGACAGCAGCTAATGAAAAACTGTTTTTT.

A word on this clonotype: An end of the junction differs from the germline gene, which may be a read error. The chain joins TRBV10-3 to TRBJ1-4, with D unresolved. This CDR3 is built from 15 residues. Germline CDR1 is ENHRY and CDR2 is SYGVKD. The CDR3 DNA follows: TGTGCCATCAGCGAGGCCGGGTTAATAAGGGAAAAGCTGTTTTTT. This codes for CAISEAGLIREKLFF.

This clonotype was observed a handful of times. The gene calls are TRBV6-5 and TRBJ1-2, with a weak D call TRBD1 (5 bases). The V gene's germline CDR1 is MNHEY and CDR2 SVGAGI. The CDR3 is made up of 14 amino acids. With 2 bases removed from V and 3 bases from J, the gap between germline ends came to 10 bases. CDR3 sequence reads: CASSYHLTDYGYTF. The CDR3 DNA sequence: TGTGCCAGCAGTTACCACCTGACAGACTATGGCTACACCTTC.

This clonotype was seen a handful of times. This chain connects TRBV2 to TRBJ2-7, with D uncertain. V lost 4 bases and J 7 bases, leaving 11 bases between the germline ends. Germline assignment: CDR1 SNHLY and CDR2 FYNNEI. CDR3 length equals 12 residues. In DNA, the CDR3 is TGTGCCAGCAGTGGGAAGGAGAGGGAGCAGTACTTC. Residues: CASSGKEREQYF.

This chain joins TRBV5-5 and TRBJ2-7; TRBD2 might be the D (6 bases). The CDR3 spans 14 residues. V was cut by 0 bases and J by 3 bases, with 10 bases left in between. Germline lookup yields CDR1 SGHKS and CDR2 YYEKEE (reference sequence). CDR3 in amino acids: CASSLATGVYEQYF. In DNA form, the CDR3 reads TGTGCCAGCAGCTTGGCGACGGGGGTCTACGAGCAGTACTTC.

The V gene is TRBV7-8, the J gene TRBJ1-1, with 10 bases that match TRBD1. This CDR3 spans 15 amino acids. Losses at the gene ends were 2 bases for V and 4 bases for J; bases not matched to a gene: 4. Germline V gene data show CDR1 as SGHVS and CDR2 as FQNEAQ. CDR3 nucleotide sequence: TGTGCCAGCAGCTTAACGAGACAGGGGGCCACTGAAGCTTTCTTT. Its protein product is CASSLTRQGATEAFF.

The chain has TRBV6-2 or TRBV6-3 and TRBJ1-1; D is perhaps TRBD1 (6 bases). V was pared by 6 bases and J by 1 base, with 12 bases between. CDR3 length: 14 amino acids. Germline V lookup: CDR1 MNHEY, CDR2 SVGEGT. CDR3 nucleotide sequence: TGTGCCAGCAGGGCGGCGGGACAGAACACTGAAGCTTTCTTT. Translating gives CASRAAGQNTEAFF.

This clonotype was recorded many times. The gene calls are TRBV29-1 and TRBJ2-7; D unresolved. CDR1 is SQVTM, CDR2 ANQGSEA, per germline. The CDR3 has 12 residues. Trimming removed 7 bases at V and 3 bases at J, with 13 bases between. The CDR3 loop reads CSAADPFYEQYF. CDR3 sequence (DNA): TGCAGCGCAGCAGACCCTTTCTACGAGCAGTACTTC.

This clonotype was counted a few times. One end of the junction does not line up with germline, which may come from a read error. The chain links TRBV20-1 to TRBJ1-1, with D hard to call. The CDR3 is 15 residues long. Germline CDR1 is DFQATT and CDR2 is SNEGSKA (reference sequence). The CDR3 loop is CSAVGFMVGYTEAFF. CDR3 bases: TGCAGTGCTGTTGGATTCATGGTAGGCTACACTGAGGCTTTCTTT.

This clonotype was detected only a few times. Here the CDR3 DNA reads TGCAGCGTTGACGACGGGGTTGGCATGAACACTGAAGCTTTCTTT. This translates into CSVDDGVGMNTEAFF. The V and J genes are TRBV29-1 and TRBJ1-1; D is unclear. V was shortened by 3 bases and J by 0 bases, with 14 bases between the two germline ends. CDR3 length: 15 amino acids. The germline CDR1 and CDR2 sequences are SQVTM and ANQGSEA.

This clonotype has only a few counts. This chain connects TRBV27 to TRBJ1-2; 8 bases are a match to TRBD1. The V gene's germline CDR1 is MNHEY and CDR2 SMNVEV (reference sequence). The CDR3 totals 12 residues. V trimming: 5 bases; J trimming: 7 bases; junction bases outside the gene matches: 3. The CDR3 spells CASSGQGRGYTF. The CDR3 DNA reads TGTGCCAGCAGTGGACAGGGCCGTGGCTACACCTTC.

The chain links TRBV2 to TRBJ2-7; the match to TRBD2 covers 8 bases. The tail of the sequence fits TRBJ2-1 better, so the J call may be wrong. The germline CDR1 and CDR2 sequences are SNHLY and FYNNEI. The CDR3 contains 15 residues. The CDR3 DNA sequence: TGTGCCAGCAGTGAGCTAGCGGGCTCCTACAATGAGCAGTTCTTC. Translation gives CASSELAGSYNEQFF.

Points on this clonotype: The junction shows a germline mismatch at one end, possibly a read error. This rearrangement joins TRBV7-9 to TRBJ1-5, with a possible D match to TRBD1 (6 bases). The CDR3 loop spans 17 amino acids. CDR1 is SEHNR, CDR2 FQNEAQ, per germline (reference sequence). The CDR3 spells CASSHAGQTLYNQPQHF. CDR3 nucleotides: TGCGCCAGCAGCCACGCGGGACAAACTCTTTACAATCAGCCCCAGCATTTT.

This clonotype was counted between two and nine times. The gene calls are TRBV28 and TRBJ2-7, with D maybe TRBD1 (7 bases). Between the trimmed V and J ends, which lost 6 bases and 0 bases, there was a span of 15 bases. Germline values: CDR1 MDHEN, CDR2 SYDVKM. The CDR3 has 15 amino acids. The chain's CDR3 is CASSRGDPSSYEQYF. CDR3 coding DNA: TGTGCCAGCAGCAGGGGGGATCCGAGCTCCTACGAGCAGTACTTC.